The following is a TCR beta chain sequence with its context. Its antigen remains unknown. Assay execution proceeded at the deep level. Profiling relied on immunoSEQ multiplex PCR, and the TCRdb table lists in-frame clones only, not all of them. In the table there are fewer than 1.4 million clones, 70% to 80% of which are singletons. The entry originates in a study of shared clonotypes between healthy human individuals. The V and J ends lost 3 bases and 8 bases respectively, with 13 bases between them. Germline V gene lookup returns CDR1 SGHTA and CDR2 FQGNSA. The CDR3 consists of 14 residues. Study outcomes and limitations: Clonotypes shared by all four sorted-subset donors had higher generation probabilities than non-shared clonotypes. Only blood was sampled; tissue repertoires likely differ.

This sequence originates from a man younger than 35 in good health. Some clones in this sample may be carry-over from other donors' samples. Source material: memory CD4+ T cells from PBMCs. Subset noted: CD45RA-negative fraction. The chain recombines TRBV7-2 with TRBJ1-4, with TRBD1 as a possible D gene (5 bases). The CDR3: CASSLGRRDEKLFF. Written as DNA, the CDR3 is TGTGCCAGCAGCTTGGGTCGGAGGGACGAAAAACTGTTTTTT.